The rows below give T cell receptor beta chains drawn from one sample of a study of blood T cells in healthy people across ages. From the 5' RACE reads, TCRdb called clonotypes with MiXCR, one entry per CDR3 protein. The sample holds hundreds of thousands of distinct CDR3 sequences; around 26% are singletons and the top ten take about 18%. The specimen was blood. These receptors came from a woman older than 75 in good health. The CDR3 runs from the conserved cysteine through the conserved F or W. D genes are given only for firm matches. Not all rows give a size; the values are once, few, many and, for expanded clones, a class.

size	D	V	J	CDR3	DNA
many	NA	TRBV5-1	TRBJ2-5	CASSLGSQGKETQYF	TGCGCCAGCAGCTTGGGATCACAGGGCAAAGAGACCCAGTACTTC
NA	NA	TRBV27	TRBJ1-1	CASSSSTLNTEAFF	TGTGCCAGCAGTTCCTCGACATTGAACACTGAAGCTTTCTTT
many	NA	TRBV6-6	TRBJ1-2	CASKPSGAGGYTF	TGTGCCAGCAAGCCCTCAGGGGCTGGGGGCTACACCTTC
NA	TRBD1	TRBV7-9	TRBJ1-3	CASSPTGASSGNTIYF	TGTGCCAGCAGCCCGACAGGGGCGTCGTCTGGAAACACCATATATTTT
NA	TRBD1	TRBV10-3	TRBJ2-3	CGISRGQGQTDTQYF	TGTGGCATCAGCCGGGGACAGGGGCAAACAGATACGCAGTATTTT
NA	NA	TRBV6-2/TRBV6-3	TRBJ2-1	CTSRSYGTRSYNEQFF	TGTACCAGCAGGTCCTACGGGACTCGTTCCTACAATGAGCAGTTCTTC
many	NA	TRBV14	TRBJ2-5	CASSQGWETQYF	TGTGCCAGCAGCCAAGGGTGGGAGACCCAGTACTTC
NA	TRBD1	TRBV11-2	TRBJ1-1	CASQILDRGTEAFF	TGTGCCAGCCAGATCCTGGACAGGGGCACTGAAGCTTTCTTT
many	TRBD2	TRBV18	TRBJ2-5	CASSPPLAEETQYF	TGTGCCAGCTCACCACCTCTAGCGGAAGAGACCCAGTACTTC
NA	NA	TRBV11-3	TRBJ1-6	CASSLGLTGAHNSPLHF	TGTGCCAGCAGCTTAGGCCTAACGGGGGCGCATAATTCACCCCTCCACTTT
many	TRBD2	TRBV5-1	TRBJ2-7	CASSPPGGRRDREQYF	TGCGCCAGCAGCCCTCCCGGGGGGAGAAGGGATCGCGAGCAGTACTTC
many	NA	TRBV12-3/TRBV12-4	TRBJ2-3	CASRLYTDTQYF	TGTGCCAGCAGGCTATACACAGATACGCAGTATTTT
many	NA	TRBV12-3/TRBV12-4	TRBJ2-2	CASSLTGLNTGELFF	TGTGCCAGCAGCCTGACAGGACTGAACACCGGGGAGCTGTTTTTT
few	NA	TRBV6-1	TRBJ2-3	CATRVADTDTQYF	TGTGCCACTCGAGTAGCGGACACAGATACGCAGTATTTT
many	NA	TRBV6-5	TRBJ1-4	CASSTLRGQGEKLFF	TGTGCCAGCAGTACACTACGGGGCCAGGGTGAAAAACTGTTTTTT
NA	TRBD1	TRBV6-5	TRBJ2-7	CASSQGTGINEQYF	TGTGCCAGCAGTCAAGGGACAGGGATCAACGAGCAGTACTTC
NA	NA	TRBV12-3/TRBV12-4	TRBJ1-1	CASRPSEAFF	TGTGCCAGCAGGCCGTCTGAAGCTTTCTTT
NA	NA	TRBV29-1	TRBJ2-5	CSVEPQDQETQYF	TGCAGCGTTGAACCCCAGGACCAAGAGACCCAGTACTTC
few	TRBD1	TRBV29-1	TRBJ1-2	CSVMHLQQGYGYTF	TGCAGCGTTATGCACCTACAACAGGGGTATGGCTACACCTTC
NA	TRBD1	TRBV20-1	TRBJ2-1	CRANQQAQGADFYNEQFF	TGCCGTGCTAACCAACAAGCTCAGGGGGCCGACTTCTACAATGAGCAGTTCTTC
NA	TRBD1	TRBV3-1	TRBJ1-2	CASRDRGGPGGGYTF	TGTGCCAGCAGAGACAGGGGAGGCCCAGGTGGTGGCTACACCTTC
many	NA	TRBV18	TRBJ2-3	CASSLGRYTDTQYF	TGTGCCAGCTCACTGGGACGTTACACAGATACGCAGTATTTT
many	TRBD2	TRBV6-4	TRBJ2-1	CASSDSGGAYNEQFF	TGTGCCAGCAGTGATAGCGGGGGAGCCTACAATGAGCAGTTCTTC
NA	NA	TRBV7-2	TRBJ2-7	CASSPTELNYEQYF	TGTGCCAGCAGCCCCACAGAGCTCAACTACGAGCAGTACTTC
few	TRBD2	TRBV19	TRBJ2-3	CASTIGLAATDTQYF	TGTGCCAGTACCATTGGGCTAGCGGCCACAGATACGCAGTATTTT
NA	NA	TRBV10-3	TRBJ1-6	CAISPTSLHNSPLHF	TGTGCCATCTCACCCACGAGTTTGCATAATTCACCCCTCCACTTT
few	NA	TRBV9	TRBJ2-4	CASSARLGSGPLDIQYF	TGTGCCAGCAGCGCCCGACTCGGCTCGGGGCCACTGGACATTCAGTACTTC
many	TRBD2	TRBV7-2	TRBJ2-4	CASSLLRGALAKNIQYF	TGTGCCAGCAGCTTATTGCGGGGGGCCTTAGCCAAAAACATTCAGTACTTC
many	NA	TRBV6-5	TRBJ1-2	CATFQNRGNYGYTF	TGTGCCACCTTCCAAAACCGGGGTAACTATGGCTACACCTTC
NA	NA	TRBV7-2	TRBJ2-5	CASSFRVSQETQYF	TGTGCCAGCAGCTTCAGGGTTTCGCAAGAGACCCAGTACTTC
many	TRBD1	TRBV7-9	TRBJ1-2	CASSLGTGGIYGYTF	TGTGCCAGCAGCCTCGGGACAGGGGGGATCTATGGCTACACCTTC
few	NA	TRBV10-3	TRBJ1-1	CAISERSGTEAFF	TGTGCCATCAGTGAGCGGTCAGGGACTGAAGCTTTCTTT
many	NA	TRBV5-1	TRBJ2-5	CASSLSETGKQETQYF	TGCGCCAGCAGCCTGTCCGAGACAGGAAAGCAAGAGACCCAGTACTTC
NA	NA	TRBV30	TRBJ1-1	CAWSVLGYTEAFF	TGTGCCTGGAGTGTACTGGGGTACACTGAAGCTTTCTTT
NA	TRBD1	TRBV24-1	TRBJ2-2	CATSDPGTGRTGELFF	TGTGCCACCAGTGACCCCGGGACAGGGAGGACCGGGGAGCTGTTTTTT
many	NA	TRBV20-1	TRBJ2-3	CSARLHTQYF	TGCAGTGCCAGACTACATACGCAGTATTTT
NA	NA	TRBV9	TRBJ2-5	CASSVGGGPQETQYF	TGTGCCAGCAGCGTAGGAGGGGGTCCCCAAGAGACCCAGTACTTC
many	NA	TRBV11-2	TRBJ1-2	CASSRRGEGYTF	TGTGCCAGCAGCCGCCGGGGAGAAGGCTACACCTTC
NA	TRBD1	TRBV28	TRBJ2-1	CASSLTGQGAYNEQFF	TGTGCCAGCAGTTTAACTGGACAGGGAGCCTACAATGAGCAGTTCTTC
NA	TRBD2	TRBV28	TRBJ2-3	CASGPGLARDTQYF	TGTGCCAGCGGCCCGGGACTAGCGCGAGATACGCAGTATTTT
few	TRBD2	TRBV20-1	TRBJ2-7	CSALPAGGDYEQYF	TGCAGTGCCCTACCAGCGGGGGGCGACTACGAGCAGTACTTC
many	NA	TRBV20-1	TRBJ2-3	CSARKPAPTDTQYF	TGCAGTGCTAGGAAGCCCGCTCCGACAGATACGCAGTATTTT
NA	NA	TRBV10-3	TRBJ1-1	CAISLTSNEAFF	TGTGCCATCAGTCTTACATCGAATGAAGCTTTCTTT
NA	NA	TRBV7-2	TRBJ2-5	CASSPGLLPAKQYF	TGTGCCAGCAGCCCCGGACTTCTTCCCGCCAAGCAGTACTTC
NA	NA	TRBV20-1	TRBJ2-7	CSASRISDKARYEQYF	TGCAGTGCTAGTAGGATCTCGGACAAGGCAAGGTACGAGCAGTACTTC
NA	TRBD2	TRBV6-2/TRBV6-3	TRBJ2-3	CASSDRLAGGDTQYF	TGTGCCAGCAGTGATAGACTAGCGGGGGGGGATACGCAGTATTTT
NA	NA	TRBV5-1	TRBJ2-2	CASSLVGAGEPFF	TGCGCCAGCAGCTTGGTGGGGGCCGGGGAGCCGTTTTTT
NA	TRBD1	TRBV20-1	TRBJ2-6	CSAGQGFSGANVLTF	TGCAGTGCGGGACAGGGTTTCTCTGGGGCCAACGTCCTGACTTTC
many	TRBD1	TRBV7-9	TRBJ1-2	CASSHWTGGDYGYTF	TGTGCCAGCAGCCACTGGACAGGGGGCGACTATGGCTACACCTTC
NA	NA	TRBV7-2	TRBJ2-5	CASSWGPGQETQYF	TGTGCCAGCAGCTGGGGCCCGGGACAAGAGACCCAGTACTTC
many	NA	TRBV5-1	TRBJ1-2	CASSPPRQDSGYTF	TGCGCCAGCAGCCCCCCGAGACAGGATTCTGGCTACACCTTC